A single sample is the source of the 18 T cell receptor beta chains below, sequenced in a study of cytomegalovirus exposure and HLA in healthy donors. The primer mix had 60 Vbeta and 13 Jbeta primers. The table came from immunoSEQ multiplex PCR; TCRdb's copy has only in-frame clones and leaves some out. The table includes roughly 220,000 clones, approximately 85% detected once. The sample comprised PBMCs. The receptors stem from a woman between 40 and 50 years old in good health and CMV-seronegative.

V and J are TRBV6-1 and TRBJ1-5; possible D gene TRBD1, 5 bases. This CDR3 region has 14 residues. Trimming left V 0 bases short and J 6 bases short, with 9 bases between. Germline V gene lookup returns CDR1 MNHNS and CDR2 SASEGT. The CDR3: CASSEALGGQPQHF. CDR3 DNA: TGTGCCAGCAGTGAAGCCTTGGGGGGTCAGCCCCAGCATTTT.

This clone was counted between two and nine times. CDR3 sequence reads: CATEGAYEQYF. The CDR3 DNA reads as TGTGCCACCGAGGGGGCTTACGAGCAGTACTTC. The chain uses TRBV28 and TRBJ2-7; 7 bases map to TRBD1. Per germline, CDR1 MDHEN and CDR2 SYDVKM. The V gene end was trimmed by 10 bases and the J gene end by 4 bases; junction bases not matched to a gene: 4. The CDR3 has 11 amino acids. Combining the CDR3 with reference TRBV28 and TRBJ2-7 gives the whole variable domain DVKVTQSSRYLVKRTGEKVFLECVQDMDHENMFWYRQDPGLGLRLIYFSYDVKMKEKGDIPEGYSVSREKKERFSLILESASTNQTSMYLCATEGAYEQYFGPGTRLTVT.

The chain couples TRBV4-1 to TRBJ2-1; weak D call: TRBD2 (6 bases). Germline V gene sequence: CDR1 MGHRA, CDR2 YSYEKL. Trimming stripped 3 bases from V and 8 bases from J, with 14 bases between. This CDR3 comprises 14 residues. CDR3 in amino acids: CASSQGGAGYEQFF. In nucleotides, the CDR3 is TGCGCCAGCAGCCAGGGGGGAGCGGGTTATGAGCAGTTCTTC.

The chain carries TRBV28 and TRBJ2-5; possible D gene TRBD2, 6 bases. Germline CDR1 reads MDHEN; CDR2 reads SYDVKM. The CDR3 runs 15 residues. V was trimmed by 5 bases and J by 3 bases, leaving 16 bases between them. The CDR3 bases are TGTGCCAGCAGTCTCCCCCAAGGAGGGAAAGAGACCCAGTACTTC. This gives the protein CASSLPQGGKETQYF.

The chain employs TRBV25-1 and TRBJ1-1; possibly TRBD1 for D (5 bases). Germline-derived CDR1 and CDR2 are MGHDK and SYGVNS. The V gene lost 0 bases and the J gene lost 8 bases, with 7 bases spanning the gap. The CDR3 is 12 amino acids. The CDR3 DNA follows: TGTGCCAGCAGTGAATATGCAGGGGAAGCTTTCTTT. The encoded protein is CASSEYAGEAFF.

J is TRBJ1-6 and V is TRBV28; the match to TRBD1 covers 8 bases. Trimming took 9 bases from V and 0 from J; bases not matched to a gene: 4. Germline values: CDR1 MDHEN, CDR2 SYDVKM. The CDR3 runs to 15 residues. This CDR3 reads CASRQGSSYNSPLHF. CDR3 in DNA: TGTGCCAGTCGACAGGGGAGCTCCTATAATTCACCCCTCCACTTT.

Only a few counts were recorded for this clone. The chain uses TRBV6-1 and TRBJ2-7; TRBD1 might be the D (6 bases). This CDR3 region has 13 residues. The V end was cut by 7 bases, the J end by 6 bases, with 16 bases between. Germline CDR1 reads MNHNS; CDR2 reads SASEGT. CDR3 sequence: CASTLGQPVEQYF. Written as DNA, the CDR3 is TGTGCCAGCACTTTAGGACAGCCGGTCGAGCAGTACTTC.

The rearrangement uses TRBV5-1 and TRBJ1-2, with 7 nucleotides matching TRBD1. CDR1 is SGHRS, CDR2 YFSETQ, per germline. The CDR3 covers 13 residues. Unmatched junction bases numbered 0, after V lost 0 bases and J lost 4 bases. CDR3 in DNA: TGCGCCAGCAGCTTGGGGGACAGCTATGGCTACACCTTC. Encoded protein: CASSLGDSYGYTF.

This clone has a handful of counts. This rearrangement joins TRBV30 to TRBJ1-4, with D possibly TRBD1 on 5 matching bases. This CDR3 contains 13 residues. CDR1 GTSNPN and CDR2 SVGIG come from the germline V gene (reference sequence). Trimming left V 4 bases short and J 4 bases short, with 10 bases between. In DNA form, the CDR3 reads TGTGCCTGGACTAACAGGAATAATGAAAAACTGTTTTTT. Translated, it gives CAWTNRNNEKLFF.

In this sample, this clone turned up once. The genes are TRBV27 and TRBJ1-5, with TRBD1 matching 8 bases. The J segment lost 3 bases and the V segment lost 4 bases, leaving 8 bases of the junction unmatched. This CDR3 comprises 16 residues. The germline CDR1 and CDR2 sequences are MNHEY and SMNVEV (reference sequence). In DNA form, the CDR3 reads TGTGCCAGCAGTTCCATTTCCAGGGGGCTCAATCAGCCCCAGCATTTT. Its protein product is CASSSISRGLNQPQHF.

The rearrangement joins TRBV5-1 to TRBJ2-1, with TRBD2 matching over 12 bases. The CDR3 covers 14 residues. Germline V lookup: CDR1 SGHRS, CDR2 YFSETQ. The V gene end was trimmed by 2 bases and the J gene end by 10 bases; junction bases not matched to a gene: 4. The CDR3 loop reads CASSLGTSGLEQFF. The CDR3 coding sequence is TGCGCCAGCAGCTTAGGGACTAGCGGGCTAGAGCAGTTCTTC.

The chain carries TRBV29-1 and TRBJ2-5; 9 nucleotides line up with TRBD2. V lost 1 base to trimming and J lost 6 bases; unmatched junction nucleotides: 6. The germline V gene has CDR1 SQVTM and CDR2 ANQGSEA. This CDR3 region has 14 residues. The CDR3, as DNA: TGCAGCGTTGAAGGGACTAGCGCTCAACAGACCCAGTACTTC. It encodes CSVEGTSAQQTQYF. The variable domain in full, with the rest retrieved from reference TRBV29-1 and TRBJ2-5, is SAVISQKPSRDICQRGTSLTIQCQVDSQVTMMFWYRQQPGQSLTLIATANQGSEATYESGFVIDKFPISRPNLTFSTLTVSNMSPEDSSIYLCSVEGTSAQQTQYFGPGTRLLVL.

This sequence joins TRBV7-9 and TRBJ2-5; no clear D. Looked up from germline, CDR1 is SEHNR and CDR2 is FQNEAQ (reference sequence). CDR3 size: 13 residues. V lost 3 bases and J 4 bases, leaving 9 bases between the germline ends. The chain's CDR3 is CASSLVAPETQYF. The CDR3 DNA follows: TGTGCCAGCAGCTTGGTAGCACCAGAGACCCAGTACTTC.

Comments on this clone: The junction departs from the called germline gene at one end, perhaps through a read error. The V call is TRBV7-9, the J call TRBJ1-1; possibly TRBD1 for D (6 bases). From germline, CDR1 is SEHNR and CDR2 FQNEAQ (reference sequence). The CDR3 is 16 residues long. The CDR3, as DNA: TGTGCCAGCAGCGTATCATACACCGGGACAAGACCCGGGAACGTCTTT. Amino acid sequence: CASSVSYTGTRPGNVF.

The V gene is TRBV18, the J gene TRBJ2-7, with TRBD1 matching 9 bases. Germline CDR1 KGHSH, CDR2 LQKENI. This CDR3 is 13 amino acids long. V lost 3 bases and J lost 5; bases outside the gene matches: 2. CDR3 nucleotide sequence: TGTGCCAGCTCACCGGGACAGGGAAACGAGCAGTACTTC. Amino acid sequence: CASSPGQGNEQYF.

The chain is built from TRBV5-8 and TRBJ1-1; 7 positions agree with TRBD1. Trimming cost V 4 bases and J 6 bases; bases outside gene matches: 0. Germline V lookup: CDR1 SGHTS, CDR2 YDEGEE. The CDR3 sequence is 11 residues long. CDR3 in amino acids: CASSTGAEAFF. DNA for the CDR3: TGTGCCAGCAGCACAGGGGCTGAAGCTTTCTTT. The variable domain in full, with the rest retrieved from reference TRBV5-8 and TRBJ1-1, is EAGVTQSPTHLIKTRGQQATLRCSPISGHTSVYWYQQALGLGLQFLLWYDEGEERNRGNFPPRFSGRQFPNYSSELNVNALELEDSALYLCASSTGAEAFFGQGTRLTVV.

This rearrangement joins TRBV4-1 to TRBJ2-2; D might be TRBD1 (6 bases). V gave up 0 bases and J gave up 4 bases, with 15 bases separating them. The germline CDR1 and CDR2 sequences are MGHRA and YSYEKL. This CDR3 comprises 17 residues. CDR3: CASSQEAGAISTGELFF. In DNA form, the CDR3 reads TGCGCCAGCAGCCAAGAAGCAGGGGCGATTTCCACCGGGGAGCTGTTTTTT.

This chain uses TRBV6-5 with TRBJ2-5, with TRBD1 as a possible D gene (5 bases). The CDR3 is made up of 12 amino acids. V lost 4 bases and J 5 bases, leaving 8 bases between the germline ends. Germline V gene lookup returns CDR1 MNHEY and CDR2 SVGAGI. As DNA, the CDR3 is TGTGCCAGCAGTTCACCAGGGGAGACCCAGTACTTC. It encodes CASSSPGETQYF.